Sequencing of this T cell receptor (beta chain) was carried out in a study of blood T cell repertoires in COVID-19. In germline, CDR1 is KGHSH, CDR2 LQKENI. The CDR3 contains 12 residues. Trimming took 4 bases from V and 8 from J; bases not matched to a gene: 3. Original data processing: The assay estimated nucleated cells by amplifying reference gene primers. The data were produced by immunoSEQ multiplex PCR, yet TCRdb's version contains in-frame clones alone and is incomplete. D and trimming come from the DNA, and the V and J calls and clone size come from that table. The table records 90,000 or so clones, roughly 80% of them present only once. This clone is categorized as medium-sized (0.01 to 0.1%).

Specimen: peripheral blood. V usage is TRBV18 and J usage is TRBJ1-1; TRBD1 matches at 8 bases. The TCR originated in a human donor in a cohort sampled during active COVID-19. The DNA of the CDR3 is TGTGCCAGCTCACTTGGACAGGGAGAAGCTTTCTTT. It specifies CASSLGQGEAFF.